These T cell receptor beta chains were read from a single sample in a study of cytomegalovirus exposure and HLA in healthy donors. Only in-frame clones appear in the TCRdb table, and some are missing; sequencing was by immunoSEQ multiplex PCR. The data contain more than 150,000 clones, about 88% of them seen just once; the ten biggest clones take up under 3%. The specimen was PBMCs. The receptors here all came from a man younger than 35 in good health and CMV-seronegative. Each CDR3 is given with its conserved first and last residue. A D gene is named only where the DNA matches it firmly. Expanded clones get a size class; other rows say once, few or many, or leave the size out.

abundance	d_gene	v_gene	j_gene	len	CDR3nt	CDR3aa
-	TRBD2	TRBV15	TRBJ2-5	19	TGTGCCACCAGCAGACCCCTGGGACTAGCGAATAGCAACCAAGAGACCCAGTACTTC	CATSRPLGLANSNQETQYF
-	-	TRBV19	TRBJ2-7	15	TGTGCCAGTAGTATTTCGAGGGGGACAACCTACGAGCAGTACTTC	CASSISRGTTYEQYF
-	-	TRBV7-2	TRBJ1-1	13	TGTGCCAGCAGCTTGTACAGGGTCAGATCGGCTTTCTTT	CASSLYRVRSAFF
-	-	TRBV14	TRBJ2-6	16	TGTGCCAGCAGCCACGCGTTCCGAGCCGGGGCCAACGTCCTGACTTTC	CASSHAFRAGANVLTF
-	TRBD2	TRBV19	TRBJ2-1	17	TGTGCCAGTACGCCCCCGGTAGGGCGGGGGTCCTACAATGAGCAGTTCTTC	CASTPPVGRGSYNEQFF
-	TRBD2	TRBV19	TRBJ2-7	13	TGTGCCACAAGACTAGCGGGATCCTTGGAGCAGTACTTC	CATRLAGSLEQYF
-	-	TRBV5-5	TRBJ2-7	16	TGTGCCAGCAGATCCACCCAGGGGACGATTTCCTACGAGCAGTACTTC	CASRSTQGTISYEQYF
-	TRBD1	TRBV7-9	TRBJ2-3	15	TGTGCCAGCAGTTATGGACAGGGGGCGTGGGATACGCAGTATTTT	CASSYGQGAWDTQYF
-	-	TRBV7-2	TRBJ2-1	15	TGTGCCAGCAGCTTAGACACCCGCTCCTACAATGAGCAGTTCTTC	CASSLDTRSYNEQFF
-	-	TRBV4-1	TRBJ2-2	15	TGCGCCAGCAGCCAAGGGTTACACCGTACCGGGGAGCTGTTTTTT	CASSQGLHRTGELFF
-	TRBD1	TRBV27	TRBJ1-5	16	TGTGCCAGCAGTCAGATCGGGACAGCCAAGAATCAGCCCCAGCATTTT	CASSQIGTAKNQPQHF
-	-	TRBV4-1	TRBJ2-4	12	TGCGCCAGCAGCCAAGATGAGGACACTCAGTACTTC	CASSQDEDTQYF
-	-	TRBV18	TRBJ2-5	15	TGTGCCAGCTCACAGGAGCTAGAGGGTTCAGAGACCCAGTACTTC	CASSQELEGSETQYF
-	-	TRBV14	TRBJ2-7	13	TGTGCCAGCAGCCCCTGGAGCTCCTACGAGCAGTACTTC	CASSPWSSYEQYF
-	TRBD1	TRBV5-1	TRBJ2-3	14	TGCGCCAGCAGCCTTGGACAGGGAAGAGATACGCAGTATTTT	CASSLGQGRDTQYF
-	-	TRBV6-5	TRBJ2-7	14	TGTGCCAGCAGTTACCCGGGGAGACCCTACGAGCAGTACTTC	CASSYPGRPYEQYF
-	-	TRBV5-1	TRBJ1-3	15	TGCGCCAGCAGCGTGGACAGCCACTCTGGAAACACCATATATTTT	CASSVDSHSGNTIYF
-	-	TRBV5-1	TRBJ2-3	15	TGCGCCAGCAGCTTGGGGGCTTCCACCACAGATACGCAGTATTTT	CASSLGASTTDTQYF
-	TRBD2	TRBV6-1	TRBJ2-1	15	TGTGCCAGCATGTTTTCGCTAGCGGGGGGAGGTGAGCAGTTCTTC	CASMFSLAGGGEQFF
few	TRBD1	TRBV4-1	TRBJ1-2	16	TGCGCCAGCAGCCAAGGCTCGGGACAGGGACCCTATGGCTACACCTTC	CASSQGSGQGPYGYTF
-	-	TRBV4-1	TRBJ1-1	15	TGCGCCAGCAGCCACCCCGGGGAGGGGAGCACTGAAGCTTTCTTT	CASSHPGEGSTEAFF
-	-	TRBV28	TRBJ2-5	15	TGTGCCAGCAGTCCACCCCGACAGATCCAAGAGACCCAGTACTTC	CASSPPRQIQETQYF
-	-	TRBV7-9	TRBJ1-2	13	TGTGCCAGCAGCCAACAGGGAAACTATGGCTACACCTTC	CASSQQGNYGYTF
-	TRBD2	TRBV29-1	TRBJ2-1	14	TGCAGCGTTGAGAGGCTAGCGGGAAGCGCTGAGCAGTTCTTC	CSVERLAGSAEQFF
-	-	TRBV28	TRBJ1-1	14	TGTGCCAGTGTGACAGTAGGAGAAAACACTGAAGCTTTCTTT	CASVTVGENTEAFF
-	TRBD2	TRBV11-3	TRBJ2-1	20	TGTGCCAGCAGCGGCCGGGACCGCAAACTAGCGGGAGATTCCTACAATAAGCAGTTCTTC	CASSGRDRKLAGDSYNKQFF
-	-	TRBV5-4	TRBJ2-7	14	TGTGCCAGCAGCTTGGGGGGCGTTCGGTACGAGCAGTACTTC	CASSLGGVRYEQYF
-	TRBD1	TRBV6-1	TRBJ1-5	15	TGTGCCAGCAGAGACAGGGTCGGGGCTGATCAGCCCCAGCATTTT	CASRDRVGADQPQHF
once	-	TRBV7-8	TRBJ1-6	15	TGTGCCAGCAGCTTAGGGGTGGGAGGAGATTCACCCCTCCACTTT	CASSLGVGGDSPLHF
-	-	TRBV5-6	TRBJ1-2	15	TGTGCCAGCAGCTTGGATCAGGGTGTGACCTATGGCTACACCTTC	CASSLDQGVTYGYTF
-	-	TRBV6-1	TRBJ1-1	12	TGTGCCAGCAGTACCGCCGGCACTGAAGCTTTCTTT	CASSTAGTEAFF
-	-	TRBV6-5	TRBJ1-1	11	TGTGCCAGTTTGCGTGGCACTGAAGCTTTCTTT	CASLRGTEAFF
-	TRBD1	TRBV5-1	TRBJ1-4	15	TGCGCCAGCAGCTCGGGAACAGGGGGGAATGAAAAACTGTTTTTT	CASSSGTGGNEKLFF
-	-	TRBV6-4	TRBJ2-7	14	TGTGCCAGCAGTGACGGAGCAGGGAACTACGAGCAGTACTTC	CASSDGAGNYEQYF
-	TRBD1	TRBV27	TRBJ1-5	15	TGTGCCAGCAGTTTATACAGGGGGGGGAGTCAGCCCCAGCATTTT	CASSLYRGGSQPQHF
-	TRBD2	TRBV5-6	TRBJ2-5	17	TGTGCCAGCAGCTCGACTACAGCGGGACCGTACCAAGAGACCCAGTACTTC	CASSSTTAGPYQETQYF
-	-	TRBV13	TRBJ2-5	15	TGTGCCAGCAGCTTAAAAACGGGAATCCAAGAGACCCAGTACTTC	CASSLKTGIQETQYF
-	TRBD2	TRBV10-2	TRBJ2-5	15	TGCGCCAGCAGTGATGGCGGGGGGGCACAAGAGACCCAGTACTTC	CASSDGGGAQETQYF